The sequence of this T cell receptor beta chain was determined in a study of shared clonotypes between healthy human individuals. Germline CDR1 reads MNHNS; CDR2 reads SASEGT. There are 15 residues in the CDR3. Trimming removed 8 bases at V and 7 bases at J, with 21 bases between. The table came from immunoSEQ multiplex PCR; TCRdb's copy has only in-frame clones and leaves some out. The sample has some 580,000 clones; nearly 98% are singletons. CD45RO-negative, CCR7-positively selected cells formed the naive CD8 fraction, excluding terminally differentiated effector memory CD45RA+ cells. The study enrolled healthy HIV-negative adults without recent acute infections or vaccinations as donors.

This sequence was found in a young man in good health. Sequenced material: naive CD8+ T cells sorted from blood. The chain is built from TRBV6-1 and TRBJ1-5; D perhaps matches TRBD1 (5 bases). CDR3 nucleotide sequence: TGTGCCAGCCTCCGGGACGGCACATCCGGGCAGCCCCAGCATTTT. It translates to CASLRDGTSGQPQHF.